This TCR beta chain was recovered during a study of PD-L1 blockade in urothelial cancer. Across the whole study: Enrolled patients had been treated previously with 0 to 3 chemotherapy regimens.

Time point noted: peripheral blood 6 weeks after treatment start. In germline, CDR1 is SGHRS, CDR2 YFSETQ. This CDR3 region has 14 residues. Trimming took 3 bases from V and 6 from J; bases not matched to a gene: 8. This clone was picked up a small number of times. Profiled with immunoSEQ multiplex PCR; TCRdb holds only in-frame clones, not every one. The sample consists of tens of thousands of clones, around nine tenths of them appearing once. The chain recombines TRBV5-1 with TRBJ2-7, with TRBD1 matching 8 bases. The sequencing here drew on PBMCs, taken around atezolizumab (anti-PD-L1) treatment. This receptor was obtained from a man in his fifties or sixties with urothelial cancer. The DNA of the CDR3 is TGCGCCAGCAGCTCCGGGACAGGCCCCCGCGAGCAGTACTTC. Residues: CASSSGTGPREQYF.